This section outlines one TCR beta chain sequence together with its context. The antigen is undetermined. These data belong to a study of T-cell memory formation after mild COVID-19. Study as a whole: Clustering of TCRs was largely donor specific. Notes on the study in general: Clones contracting across day 15 to 85 had a balanced CD4/CD8 profile; later expanding clones leaned CD4+.

TCRdb re-called the 5' RACE reads with MiXCR, one entry per CDR3 protein. The data hold roughly 480,000 distinct CDR3 sequences, with nearly 25% observed a single time. Trimming took 11 bases from V and 7 from J; bases not matched to a gene: 9. Germline assignment: CDR1 SEHNR and CDR2 FQNEAQ (reference sequence). The CDR3 is 14 residues long. This sequence originates from an adult woman who had mild COVID-19 (a few samples of this study predate the infection). Cell type and time point are not known. The sequenced sample was PBMCs or a T cell subset sorted from them (not recorded which). The chain joins TRBV7-9 to TRBJ1-6; 9 positions match TRBD1. The CDR3, as DNA: TGTGCCGGCCAACAGGGGGCGCGGAATTCACCCCTCCACTTT. Its translation: CAGQQGARNSPLHF.